This T cell receptor beta chain was profiled in a study of regulatory T cells in long-lasting Graves disease. Whole-study results and caveats: Persistent Graves' patients showed a TCR diversity that was lower than that of newly diagnosed ones. Peripheral blood was the sole material, not thyroid tissue.

Both iRepertoire HTBI primers and Arm-PCR of CDR3 regions were used to build the TCR beta libraries. MiXCR, applied by TCRdb to the multiplex PCR reads, yields one record per CDR3 protein. The data show roughly 520,000 distinct CDR3 sequences, around 11% seen once. The CDR3 has 16 residues. Looked up from germline, CDR1 is SGHVS and CDR2 is FQNEAQ. This clonotype showed up just a few times. The antigen remains unidentified. This may arise from a read error, as a much more abundant clone is one base away. The sample's time point: newly diagnosed GD, antithyroid drugs for less than 3 months. The TCR library was made from RNA extracted from PBMCs. The sample was also linked to a second study, of T cells in Graves' hyperthyroidism and ophthalmopathy. As reported in that work: Most clonotypes that expanded in the thyroid above 0.001 also showed up in blood.

This material consisted of peripheral blood mononuclear cells (PBMCs), taken at new diagnosis, from a patient treated with antithyroid drugs. The genes are TRBV7-8 and TRBJ1-1; no reliable D call. The clonotype originates from a woman in her twenties or thirties with Graves disease. Here the CDR3 reads CTSSLERVGLNTEAFF. DNA of the CDR3: TGTACCAGCAGCTTAGAAAGAGTGGGGTTGAACACTGAAGCTTTCTTT.